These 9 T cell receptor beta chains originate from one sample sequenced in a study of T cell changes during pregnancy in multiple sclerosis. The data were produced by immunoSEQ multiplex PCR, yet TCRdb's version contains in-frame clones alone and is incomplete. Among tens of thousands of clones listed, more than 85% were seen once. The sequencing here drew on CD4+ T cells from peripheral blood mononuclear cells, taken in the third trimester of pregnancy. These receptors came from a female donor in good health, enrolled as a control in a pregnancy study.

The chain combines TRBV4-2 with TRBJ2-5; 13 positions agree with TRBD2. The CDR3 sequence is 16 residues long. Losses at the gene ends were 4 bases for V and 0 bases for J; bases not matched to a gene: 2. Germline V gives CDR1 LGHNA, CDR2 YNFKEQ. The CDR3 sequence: CASSPTSGGYQETQYF. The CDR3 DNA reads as TGTGCCAGCAGCCCGACTAGCGGGGGGTACCAAGAGACCCAGTACTTC.

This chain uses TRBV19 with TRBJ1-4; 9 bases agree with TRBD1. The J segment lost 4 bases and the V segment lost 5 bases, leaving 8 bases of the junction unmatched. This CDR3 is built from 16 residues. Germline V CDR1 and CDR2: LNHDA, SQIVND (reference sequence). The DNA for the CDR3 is TGTGCCAGTAGTTTACCTACAGGGGGCGTTAATGAAAAACTGTTTTTT. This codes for CASSLPTGGVNEKLFF. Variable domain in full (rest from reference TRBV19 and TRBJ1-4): DGGITQSPKYLFRKEGQNVTLSCEQNLNHDAMYWYRQDPGQGLRLIYYSQIVNDFQKGDIAEGYSVSREKKESFPLTVTSAQKNPTAFYLCASSLPTGGVNEKLFFGSGTQLSVL.

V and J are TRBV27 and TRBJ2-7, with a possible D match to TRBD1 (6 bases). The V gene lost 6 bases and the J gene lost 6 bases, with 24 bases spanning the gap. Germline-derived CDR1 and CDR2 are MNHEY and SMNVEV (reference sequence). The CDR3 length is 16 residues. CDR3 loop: CASSIRPTGRAGEQYF. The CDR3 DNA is TGTGCCAGCAGCATAAGACCGACAGGCCGGGCGGGCGAGCAGTACTTC.

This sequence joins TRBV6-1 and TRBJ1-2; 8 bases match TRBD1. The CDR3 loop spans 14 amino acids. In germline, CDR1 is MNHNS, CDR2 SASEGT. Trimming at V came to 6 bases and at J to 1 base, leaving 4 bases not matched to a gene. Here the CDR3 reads CASRNDRGNYGYTF. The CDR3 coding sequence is TGTGCCAGCAGAAACGACAGGGGTAACTATGGCTACACCTTC.

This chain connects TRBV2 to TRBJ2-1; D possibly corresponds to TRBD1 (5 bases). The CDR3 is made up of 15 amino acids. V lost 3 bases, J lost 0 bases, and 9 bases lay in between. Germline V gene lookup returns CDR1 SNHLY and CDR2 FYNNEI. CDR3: CASSDGASSYNEQFF. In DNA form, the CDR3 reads TGTGCCAGCAGTGATGGGGCTAGCTCCTACAATGAGCAGTTCTTC.

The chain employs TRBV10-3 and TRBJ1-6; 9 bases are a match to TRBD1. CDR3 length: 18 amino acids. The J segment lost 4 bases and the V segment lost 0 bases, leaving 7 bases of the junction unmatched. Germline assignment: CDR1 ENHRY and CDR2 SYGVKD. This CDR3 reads CAISESTGGAGYNSPLHF. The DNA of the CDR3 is TGTGCCATCAGTGAGTCGACAGGGGGGGCAGGTTATAATTCACCCCTCCACTTT.

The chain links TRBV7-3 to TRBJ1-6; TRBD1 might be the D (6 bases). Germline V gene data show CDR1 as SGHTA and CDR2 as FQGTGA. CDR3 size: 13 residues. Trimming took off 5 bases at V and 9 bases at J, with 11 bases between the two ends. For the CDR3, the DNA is TGTGCCAGCAGCCTCCAACAGGGTTCACCCCTCCACTTT. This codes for CASSLQQGSPLHF.

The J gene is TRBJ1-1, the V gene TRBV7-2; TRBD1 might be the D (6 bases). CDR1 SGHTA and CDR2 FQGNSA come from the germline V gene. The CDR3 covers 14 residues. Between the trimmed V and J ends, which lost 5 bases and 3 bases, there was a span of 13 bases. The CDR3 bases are TGTGCCAGCAGCCCTCGGACAGCGCACACTGAAGCTTTCTTT. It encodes CASSPRTAHTEAFF.

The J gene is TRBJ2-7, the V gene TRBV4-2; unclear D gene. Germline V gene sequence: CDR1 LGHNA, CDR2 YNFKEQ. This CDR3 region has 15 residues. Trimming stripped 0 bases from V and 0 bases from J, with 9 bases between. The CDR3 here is CASSQDERSSYEQYF. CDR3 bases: TGTGCCAGCAGCCAAGATGAAAGGAGCTCCTACGAGCAGTACTTC.